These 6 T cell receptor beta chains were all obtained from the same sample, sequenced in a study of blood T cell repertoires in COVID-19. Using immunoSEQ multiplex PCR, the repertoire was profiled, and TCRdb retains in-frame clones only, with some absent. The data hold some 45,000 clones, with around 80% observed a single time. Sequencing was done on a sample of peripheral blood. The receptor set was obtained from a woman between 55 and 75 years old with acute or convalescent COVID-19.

The chain's CDR3 is CASSSPGLAGGETQYF. The CDR3 bases are TGTGCCAGCAGCTCCCCGGGACTAGCGGGGGGGGAGACCCAGTACTTC. The V call is TRBV7-6, the J call TRBJ2-5; 16 nucleotides agree with TRBD2. J was trimmed by 5 bases and V by 4 bases; bases with no gene match: 4. The CDR3 spans 16 residues. Germline assignment: CDR1 SGHVS and CDR2 FNYEAQ.

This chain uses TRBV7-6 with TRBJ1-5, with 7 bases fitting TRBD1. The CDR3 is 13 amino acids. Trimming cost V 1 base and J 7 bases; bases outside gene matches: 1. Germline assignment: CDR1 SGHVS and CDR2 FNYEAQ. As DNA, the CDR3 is TGTGCCAGCAGCTTAGACAGGGGCCAGCCCCAGCATTTT. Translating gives CASSLDRGQPQHF.

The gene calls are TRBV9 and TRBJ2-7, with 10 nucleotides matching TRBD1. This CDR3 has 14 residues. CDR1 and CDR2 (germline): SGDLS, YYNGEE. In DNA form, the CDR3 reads TGTGCAAGTTCCCGGGACAGGGGAGCCTACGAGCAGTACTTC. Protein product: CASSRDRGAYEQYF.

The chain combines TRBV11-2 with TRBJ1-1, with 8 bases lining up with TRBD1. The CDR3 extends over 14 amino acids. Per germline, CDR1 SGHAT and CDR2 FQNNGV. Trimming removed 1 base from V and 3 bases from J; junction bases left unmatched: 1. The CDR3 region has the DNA TGTGCCAGCAGCTTAGTACAGGGGGACACTGAAGCTTTCTTT. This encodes CASSLVQGDTEAFF.

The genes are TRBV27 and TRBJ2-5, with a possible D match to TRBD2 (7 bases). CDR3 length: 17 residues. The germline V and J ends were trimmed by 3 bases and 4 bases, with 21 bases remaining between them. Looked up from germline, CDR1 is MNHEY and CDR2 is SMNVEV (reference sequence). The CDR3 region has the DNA TGTGCCAGCAGTTTCCGCTTTGGGGGGGCCACTCGAGAGACCCAGTACTTC. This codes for CASSFRFGGATRETQYF.

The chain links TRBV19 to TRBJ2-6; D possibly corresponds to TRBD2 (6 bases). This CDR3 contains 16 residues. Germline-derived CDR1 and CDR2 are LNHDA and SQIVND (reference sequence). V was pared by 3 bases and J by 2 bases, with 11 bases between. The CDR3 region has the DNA TGTGCCAGTAGTATTTGGGGGGAGCCTGGGGCCAACGTCCTGACTTTC. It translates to CASSIWGEPGANVLTF.